This T cell receptor (beta chain) was obtained from a study of T-cell reconstitution after alpha-beta-depleted transplantation in children. With V trimmed by 6 bases and J by 0 bases, 6 bases remained unmatched. The germline CDR1 and CDR2 sequences are SQVTM and ANQGSEA. The length of the CDR3 is 15 residues. TCRbeta library construction was performed incorporating unique molecular identifiers. Each CDR3 protein is one row after TCRdb ran MiXCR on the PCR reads. In the table there are 600,000 to 700,000 distinct CDR3 sequences, roughly 17% of which are singletons. This TCR was sampled from a human donor who donated a stem cell graft to a child with acute myeloid leukemia. The sample consisted of PBMCs from the stem cell graft donor, taken from the stem cell graft. The chain recombines TRBV29-1 with TRBJ2-2; 8 nucleotides align to TRBD1. The CDR3 DNA reads TGCAGCGTCGTCGGACAGGGACCGAACACCGGGGAGCTGTTTTTT. Its protein product is CSVVGQGPNTGELFF.